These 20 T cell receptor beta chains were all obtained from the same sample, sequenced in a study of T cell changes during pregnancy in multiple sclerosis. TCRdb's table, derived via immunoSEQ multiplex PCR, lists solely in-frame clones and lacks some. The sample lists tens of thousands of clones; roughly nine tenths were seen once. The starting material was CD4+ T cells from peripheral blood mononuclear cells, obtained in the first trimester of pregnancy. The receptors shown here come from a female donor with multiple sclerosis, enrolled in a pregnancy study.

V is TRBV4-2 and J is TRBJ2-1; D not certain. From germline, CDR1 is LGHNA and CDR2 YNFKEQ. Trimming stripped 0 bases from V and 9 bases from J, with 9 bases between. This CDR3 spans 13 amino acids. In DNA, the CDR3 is TGTGCCAGCAGCCAAGAGCTCCGGAGTGAGCAGTTCTTC. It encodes CASSQELRSEQFF.

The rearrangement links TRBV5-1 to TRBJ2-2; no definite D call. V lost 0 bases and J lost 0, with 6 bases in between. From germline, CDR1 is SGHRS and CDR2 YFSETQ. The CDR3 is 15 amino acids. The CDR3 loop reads CASSLVGSNTGELFF. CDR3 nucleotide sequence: TGCGCCAGCAGCTTGGTCGGGTCGAACACCGGGGAGCTGTTTTTT.

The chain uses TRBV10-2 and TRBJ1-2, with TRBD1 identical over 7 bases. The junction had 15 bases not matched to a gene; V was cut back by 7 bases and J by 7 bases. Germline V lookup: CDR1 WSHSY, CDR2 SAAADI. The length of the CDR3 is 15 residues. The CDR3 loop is CASTLGGKFGGGYTF. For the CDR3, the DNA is TGCGCCAGCACCCTAGGGGGCAAATTTGGCGGTGGCTACACCTTC.

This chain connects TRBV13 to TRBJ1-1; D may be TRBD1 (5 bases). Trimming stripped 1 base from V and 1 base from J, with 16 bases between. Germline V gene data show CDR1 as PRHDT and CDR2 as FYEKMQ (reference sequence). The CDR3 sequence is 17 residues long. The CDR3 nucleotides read TGTGCCAGCAGCTTAGCTGGGGTTGGGGCGGCGAACACTGAAGCTTTCTTT. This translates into CASSLAGVGAANTEAFF. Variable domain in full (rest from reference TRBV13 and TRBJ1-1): AAGVIQSPRHLIKEKRETATLKCYPIPRHDTVYWYQQGPGQDPQFLISFYEKMQSDKGSIPDRFSAQQFSDYHSELNMSSLELGDSALYFCASSLAGVGAANTEAFFGQGTRLTVV.

CDR3 sequence: CASSFHLLTEAFF. CDR3 coding DNA: TGTGCCAGCAGCTTCCATCTACTCACTGAAGCTTTCTTT. This chain uses TRBV7-8 with TRBJ1-1, with D hard to call. Germline loops: CDR1 SGHVS, CDR2 FQNEAQ. This CDR3 spans 13 amino acids. V shed 3 bases and J shed 4 bases, with 9 bases lying between them.

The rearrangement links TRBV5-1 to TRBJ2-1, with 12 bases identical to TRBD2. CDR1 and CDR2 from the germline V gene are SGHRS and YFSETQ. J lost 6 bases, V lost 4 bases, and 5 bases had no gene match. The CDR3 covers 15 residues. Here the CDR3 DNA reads TGCGCCAGCAGCCCTCTAGCGGGAGGGGGCAATGAGCAGTTCTTC. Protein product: CASSPLAGGGNEQFF.

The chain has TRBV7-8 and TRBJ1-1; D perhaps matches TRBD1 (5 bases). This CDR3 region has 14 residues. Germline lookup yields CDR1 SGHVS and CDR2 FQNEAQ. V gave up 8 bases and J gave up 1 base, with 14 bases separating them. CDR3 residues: CASQTGGSNTEAFF. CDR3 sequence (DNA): TGTGCCAGCCAAACCGGGGGATCGAACACTGAAGCTTTCTTT.

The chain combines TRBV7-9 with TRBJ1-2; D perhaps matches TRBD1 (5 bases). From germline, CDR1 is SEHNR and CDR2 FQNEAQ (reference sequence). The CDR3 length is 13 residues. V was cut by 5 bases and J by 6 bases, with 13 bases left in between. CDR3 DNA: TGTGCCAGCAGCGTTACAGGAATCGATGGCTACACCTTC. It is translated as CASSVTGIDGYTF.

The CDR3 sequence is CASSEVASGEETQYF. CDR3 nucleotides: TGTGCCAGCAGTGAAGTGGCTAGCGGGGAAGAGACCCAGTACTTC. The V gene is TRBV6-1, the J gene TRBJ2-5, with TRBD2 matching 9 bases. Germline V gene sequence: CDR1 MNHNS, CDR2 SASEGT. This CDR3 has 15 amino acids. J lost 3 bases, V lost 1 base, and 3 bases had no gene match.

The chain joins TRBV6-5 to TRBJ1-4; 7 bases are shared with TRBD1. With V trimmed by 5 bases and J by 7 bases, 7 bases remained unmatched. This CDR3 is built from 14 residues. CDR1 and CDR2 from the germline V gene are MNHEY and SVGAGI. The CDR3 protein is CASSRQGRSEKLFF. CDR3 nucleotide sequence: TGTGCCAGCAGTCGACAGGGTAGGAGTGAAAAACTGTTTTTT.

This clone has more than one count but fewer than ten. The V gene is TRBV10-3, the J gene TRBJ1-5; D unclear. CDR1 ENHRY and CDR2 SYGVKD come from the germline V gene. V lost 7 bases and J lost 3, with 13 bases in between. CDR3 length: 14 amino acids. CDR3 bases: TGTGCCATCATGAATGCGGGGATCAATCAGCCCCAGCATTTT. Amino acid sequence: CAIMNAGINQPQHF.

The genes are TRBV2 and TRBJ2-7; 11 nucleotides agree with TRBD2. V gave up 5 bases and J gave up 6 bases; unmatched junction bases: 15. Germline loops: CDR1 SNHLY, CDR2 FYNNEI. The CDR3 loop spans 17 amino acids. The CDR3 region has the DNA TGTGCCAGCAGTAAAAAGATAGCGGGAGGGCCATCAAGCGAGCAGTACTTC. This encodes CASSKKIAGGPSSEQYF.

CDR3 coding DNA: TGTGCCAGTACCCGGACCTGGGGCCTCTCCTACGAGCAGTACTTC. Amino acid sequence: CASTRTWGLSYEQYF. The chain couples TRBV19 to TRBJ2-7; D might be TRBD1 (5 bases). The CDR3 is 15 residues long. The germline V and J ends were trimmed by 7 bases and 0 bases, with 16 bases remaining between them. Germline values: CDR1 LNHDA, CDR2 SQIVND (reference sequence).

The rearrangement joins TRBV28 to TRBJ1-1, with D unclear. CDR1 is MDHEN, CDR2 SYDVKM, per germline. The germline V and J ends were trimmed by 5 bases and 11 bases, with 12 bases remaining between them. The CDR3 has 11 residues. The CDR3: CASSAQARAFF. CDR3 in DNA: TGTGCCAGCAGTGCACAAGCTAGGGCTTTCTTT.

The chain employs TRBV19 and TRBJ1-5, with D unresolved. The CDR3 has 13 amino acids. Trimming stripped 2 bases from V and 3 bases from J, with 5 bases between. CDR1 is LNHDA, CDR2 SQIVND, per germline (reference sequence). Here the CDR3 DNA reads TGTGCCAGTAGTATACAGAACAATCAGCCCCAGCATTTT. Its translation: CASSIQNNQPQHF.

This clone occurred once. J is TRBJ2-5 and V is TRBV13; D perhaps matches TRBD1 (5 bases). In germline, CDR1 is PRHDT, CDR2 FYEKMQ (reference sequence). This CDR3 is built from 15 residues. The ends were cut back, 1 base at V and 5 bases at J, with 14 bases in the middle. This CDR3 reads CASSLVQGAGETQYF. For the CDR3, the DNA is TGTGCCAGCAGCTTAGTTCAAGGGGCAGGGGAGACCCAGTACTTC.

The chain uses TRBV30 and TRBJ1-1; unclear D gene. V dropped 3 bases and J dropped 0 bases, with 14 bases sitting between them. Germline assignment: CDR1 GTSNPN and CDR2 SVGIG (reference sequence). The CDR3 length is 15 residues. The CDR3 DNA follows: TGTGCCTGGAGCGTCATCCTAGCCTTGAACACTGAAGCTTTCTTT. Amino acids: CAWSVILALNTEAFF.

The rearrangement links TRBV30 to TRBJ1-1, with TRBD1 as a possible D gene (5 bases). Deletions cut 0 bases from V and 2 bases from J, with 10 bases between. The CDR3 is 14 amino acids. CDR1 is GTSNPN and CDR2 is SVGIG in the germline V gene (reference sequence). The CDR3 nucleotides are TGTGCCTGGAGTGTACGGGGGGTAAACACTGAAGCTTTCTTT. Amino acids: CAWSVRGVNTEAFF. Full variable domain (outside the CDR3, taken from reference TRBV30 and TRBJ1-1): SQTIHQWPATLVQPVGSPLSLECTVEGTSNPNLYWYRQAAGRGLQLLFYSVGIGQISSEVPQNLSASRPQDRQFILSSKKLLLSDSGFYLCAWSVRGVNTEAFFGQGTRLTVV.

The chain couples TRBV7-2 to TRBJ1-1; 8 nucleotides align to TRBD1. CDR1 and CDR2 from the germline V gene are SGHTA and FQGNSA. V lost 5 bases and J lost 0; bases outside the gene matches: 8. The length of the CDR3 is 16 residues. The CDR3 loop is CASSTRTGTMNTEAFF. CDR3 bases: TGTGCCAGCAGCACTCGGACAGGGACCATGAACACTGAAGCTTTCTTT.

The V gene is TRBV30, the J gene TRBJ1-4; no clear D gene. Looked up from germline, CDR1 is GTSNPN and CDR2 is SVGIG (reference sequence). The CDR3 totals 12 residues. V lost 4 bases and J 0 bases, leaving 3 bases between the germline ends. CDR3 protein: CAWTATNEKLFF. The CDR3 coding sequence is TGTGCCTGGACAGCAACTAATGAAAAACTGTTTTTT.